The sequence of this TCR beta chain was determined in a study of technical replicates of blood from a handful of donors. With 6 bases clipped from V and 6 bases from J, the junction kept 10 bases outside the gene matches. The germline V gene has CDR1 SNHLY and CDR2 FYNNEI. This CDR3 contains 14 residues. Profiling relied on immunoSEQ multiplex PCR, and the TCRdb table lists in-frame clones only, not all of them. The sample yields approximately 70,000 clones, 95% to 96% seen once. Material for sequencing was T cells isolated from PBMCs. The sequence came from a human donor in good health. The chain recombines TRBV2 with TRBJ1-1; 7 bases align to TRBD1. The CDR3 DNA reads as TGTGCCAGCAGAGCGCAATGGGGGACAGCTGAAGCTTTCTTT. The encoded protein is CASRAQWGTAEAFF.